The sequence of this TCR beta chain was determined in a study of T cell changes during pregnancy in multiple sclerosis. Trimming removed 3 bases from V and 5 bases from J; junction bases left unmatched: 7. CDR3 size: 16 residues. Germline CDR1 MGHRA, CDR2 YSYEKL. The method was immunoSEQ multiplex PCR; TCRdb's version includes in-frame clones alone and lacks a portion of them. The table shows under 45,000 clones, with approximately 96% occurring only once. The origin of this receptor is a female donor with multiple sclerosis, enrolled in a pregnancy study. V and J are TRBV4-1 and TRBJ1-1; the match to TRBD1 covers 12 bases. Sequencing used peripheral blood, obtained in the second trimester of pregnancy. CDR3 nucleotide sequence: TGCGCCAGCAGCCACTTACCGGGACAGGGGGCAACTGAAGCTTTCTTT. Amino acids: CASSHLPGQGATEAFF.